The T cell receptor (beta chain) under discussion was sequenced for a study of tumor-infiltrating lymphocytes in primary liver carcinoma. Study summary: There were tumors of stage T1-T3 N0M0, each 4.2 to 10 cm across.

Study conclusions and caveats: Tumor-adjacent and tumor-blood pairs showed less overlap than tumor region pairs.

Unsorted bulk tissue of about 20-31 mg yielded co-extracted RNA and DNA. By surgical resection, the patients were treated for their primary liver carcinoma. With around 520 ng total RNA as template and a constant-region primer, TCR beta cDNA was made. Slightly modified ARM-PCR with three nested multiplex PCR rounds yielded TCR beta libraries. TRBV1-TRBV30 forward primers paired with a C-beta reverse primer were used in the first two PCR rounds, which ran around 10 cycles each. TCRdb fed the multiplex PCR reads into MiXCR, producing one record per CDR3 protein. The data show about 50,000 distinct CDR3 sequences, 60% to 80% seen once. A word on this clonotype: Antigen specificity is unknown. At one of its ends the junction is not consistent with the germline gene, which may arise from a read error.

This CDR3 spans 13 amino acids. CDR1 is SQVTM, CDR2 ANQGSEA, per germline. This receptor was identified in a man in his forties or fifties with primary liver carcinoma and hepatitis B virus infection. The specimen sequenced was liver tumor tissue from sampling region 5. Subset in this sample: tumor region T5, tumor centre. The rearrangement uses TRBV29-1 and TRBJ2-1; D call uncertain. CDR3 coding DNA: TGCAGGGTTGAAGACCCCTATAACAATGAGCTGTTCTTT. Amino acids: CRVEDPYNNELFF.